This TCR beta chain was identified during a study of regulatory T cells in long-lasting Graves disease (dated by TCRdb to the early 2020s). Context from the whole study: To count as having persistent Graves' disease, a patient had to have received antithyroid drug treatment for over 5 years with TSH receptor autoantibodies remaining persistently positive. Peripheral blood TCR sequencing and RNA sequencing compared persistent Graves' disease patients with newly diagnosed Graves' disease patients. The study was conducted in China and was registered as a clinical trial. A total of around 35 samples underwent TCR sequencing, from roughly 13 patients with persistent Graves' disease and approximately 20 patients with newly diagnosed Graves' disease. Antithyroid drugs had been taken for roughly 10 years on average by persistent Graves' disease patients in the clinical cohort.

In regard to this clonotype: It lacks a known antigen. Base qualities are not provided; no much larger clone lies one nucleotide away.

Per the publication, the time point label means: persistent/refractory GD, antithyroid drugs over 5 years with positive TRAb. For both TCR sequencing and RNA sequencing, RNA was extracted from PBMCs using TRIzol. The diagnosis of Graves' disease was made according to American Thyroid Association guidelines. The patients came from an endocrinology department in Xi'an, China. From each patient, 7.5 to 9.5 milliliters of peripheral blood was collected into an EDTA anticoagulant tube. Ficoll Paque Plus density gradient separation was used to isolate PBMCs, and no further T cell sorting was performed. RNA quality was checked with an Agilent 2100 Bioanalyzer and agarose gel, and concentration with a NanoDrop 2000. The CDR3 has 15 amino acids, counting the end cysteine and phenylalanine. Just CDR3 DNA is preserved here, 45 bases in frame from base 1. The germline ends are 15 bases apart after V is trimmed by 3 bases and J by 4 bases. Sequences MDHEN (CDR1) and SYDVKM (CDR2) are obtained from the germline V gene.

Preparation of the library involved multiplex PCR. Sequenced on an Illumina HiSeq 4000. To build TCR beta libraries, CDR3 regions were amplified by Arm-PCR using iRepertoire HTBI primers. Before sequencing, the PCR products went through gel purification. Regarding the original processing steps: A total of fewer than 65 TRBV and approximately 13 TRBJ segments were identified across samples and were used for gene usage analysis of CDR3 amino acid clonotypes. COPE and FqMerger were used to merge filtered high-quality paired reads into contigs. BLAST was used to align contigs to the IMGT TRBV, TRBD and TRBJ reference genes, and CDR3 was defined following IMGT. Highly expanded clones were defined as clonotypes with a frequency above 0.1%. Shannon entropy served as the measure of repertoire diversity, while the Gini coefficient captured V-J evenness. Public clonotypes were defined as clonotypes shared by more than one individual. Clones were called with MiXCR by TCRdb after fastp trimmed the public reads at Q25, and only in-frame beta chains were retained. Duplicate CDR3 protein sequences are folded into a single record with the most common DNA and genes. TCRdb's processing, not the study's, gives the V and J calls here. The sample contains under 350,000 distinct CDR3 sequences, under 25% of them found a single time. The ten largest clones represent 45% to 70% of the sample.

Points the paper makes about the study in general: Preferential use of TRBV28, TRBJ1-2 and TRBJ2-5 was observed in persistent disease, whereas TRBV20-1 and TRBJ2-1 were favored in newly diagnosed disease. Compared with newly diagnosed patients, persistent Graves' disease patients had lower TCR Shannon entropy and fewer highly expanded clones, which suggests clonal expansion. Only the TCR beta chain was sequenced and analyzed. A larger number of public clonotypes was shared among persistent patients (around 2,500) than among newly diagnosed patients (approximately 1,000). The study examined only peripheral blood because the primary lesion, thyroid tissue, could not be accessed. As a limitation, the authors acknowledged that the small sample size may reduce accuracy.

Source: peripheral blood mononuclear cells (PBMCs), taken when the disease was refractory, from a patient treated with antithyroid drugs. The receptor was derived from a female donor with Graves disease. Recombination joined TRBV28 with TRBJ1-2, with the D gene uncertain. The CDR3 reads CASSFPMGLGYGYTF. The DNA sequence is as follows: TGTGCCAGCAGTTTTCCGATGGGGTTGGGCTATGGCTACACCTTC.